In its sample, the clone carrying this T cell receptor beta chain was seen a few times. Its specificity is not known. A much larger clone lies one base from this, so it may be a read error. TCR beta cDNA came from about 450 ng total RNA, primed with a constant-region primer. Each TCR beta library was derived from three nested multiplex PCR rounds that employed slightly modified ARM-PCR. The opening two PCR rounds, around 10 cycles each, paired TRBV1-TRBV30 forward primers with a C-beta reverse primer. In TCRdb, the multiplex PCR reads were re-called with MiXCR into one record per CDR3 protein. The table has around 81,000 distinct CDR3 sequences, about two thirds seen once. Investigators took RNA and DNA out together from approximately 22-30 mg of unsorted bulk tissue. Whichever tumor sample was examined, it had over 80% viable tumor cells. The data are from a study of tumor-infiltrating lymphocytes in primary liver carcinoma. Points from the study as a whole: Paired tumor-adjacent and tumor-blood samples overlapped less than tumor region pairs did.

This CDR3 region has 16 residues. The germline CDR1 and CDR2 sequences are MRHNA and SNTAGT. V was cut by 0 bases and J by 0 bases, with 9 bases left in between. The sequence derives from a woman in her sixties or seventies with primary liver carcinoma and hepatitis B virus infection. Sequences were obtained from liver tumor tissue from sampling region 4. Subset of the sample: tumor region T4, right-lateral pole. The V gene is TRBV6-4, the J gene TRBJ2-1; a weak D match, TRBD1 (5 bases). In DNA, the CDR3 is TGTGCCAGCAGTGACTCTGGGGCTAGCTCCTACAATGAGCAGTTCTTC. Encoded protein: CASSDSGASSYNEQFF.